The following is a TCR beta chain sequence with its context. The antigen is not known. The junction does not match germline at one end; this may be a read error. The data are from a study of CD4 T cells in relation to SARS-CoV-2 and coronaviruses. Across the study: Two subjects were Hispanic; patients were roughly 8 males and a few females.

Findings and caveats of the study: No donor gave both pre-pandemic and post-infection samples. Memory recall responses, not primary responses primed in culture, are what the assay detects.

In germline, CDR1 is MNHEY, CDR2 SMNVEV (reference sequence). This CDR3 has 12 amino acids. Sequenced by immunoSEQ multiplex PCR; TCRdb stores in-frame clones only, minus some. The profile shows approximately 36,000 clones, 65% to 80% of them singletons. The rearrangement links TRBV27 to TRBJ2-7; D call uncertain. This TCR was sampled from an adult with COVID-19. The specimen sequenced was memory CD4+ T cells from PBMCs, cultured in vitro. CDR3 DNA sequence: TGCACACTGGTGGAAAGTACCTACGAGCAGTACTTC. Protein: CTLVESTYEQYF.